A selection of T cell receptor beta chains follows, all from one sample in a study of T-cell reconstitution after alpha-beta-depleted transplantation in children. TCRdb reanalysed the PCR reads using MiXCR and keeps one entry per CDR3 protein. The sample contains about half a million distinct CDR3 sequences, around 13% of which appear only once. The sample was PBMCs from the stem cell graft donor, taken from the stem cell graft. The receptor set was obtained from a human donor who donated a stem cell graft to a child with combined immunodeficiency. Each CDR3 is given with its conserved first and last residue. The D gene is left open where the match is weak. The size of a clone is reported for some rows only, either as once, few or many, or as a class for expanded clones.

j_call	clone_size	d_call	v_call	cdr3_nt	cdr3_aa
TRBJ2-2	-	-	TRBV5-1	TGCGCCAGCAGCCTCTCGGGGACCACCGGGGAGCTGTTTTTT	CASSLSGTTGELFF
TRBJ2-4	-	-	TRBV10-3	TGTGCCATCAGCGGCAGGGGGGACATTCAGTACTTC	CAISGRGDIQYF
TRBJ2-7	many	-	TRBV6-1	TGTGCCAGCAGATCACCGGGAACCTACGAGCAGTACTTC	CASRSPGTYEQYF
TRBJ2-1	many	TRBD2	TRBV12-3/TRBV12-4	TGTGCCAGCAGTTTATTTTATCGGACTAGCGGCTACAATGAGCAGTTCTTC	CASSLFYRTSGYNEQFF
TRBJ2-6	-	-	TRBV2	TGTGCCAGCAGTAGGGCCGCTTACTCTGGGGCCAACGTCCTGACTTTC	CASSRAAYSGANVLTF
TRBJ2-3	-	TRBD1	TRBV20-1	TGCAGTGCTAGAGGGCAGGGGACAGGGGGTTCCACTAGCACAGATACGCAGTATTTT	CSARGQGTGGSTSTDTQYF
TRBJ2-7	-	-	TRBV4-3	TGCGCCAGCAGCCAAGATCGACTAGACCTCGAGCAGTACTTC	CASSQDRLDLEQYF
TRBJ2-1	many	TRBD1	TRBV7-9	TGTGCCAGCAGCTCCAGACAGGGAGATCGCTCCTACAATGAGCAGTTCTTC	CASSSRQGDRSYNEQFF
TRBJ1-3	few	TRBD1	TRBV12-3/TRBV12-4	TGTGCCAGCAGGCTAGGGCCGCGGGACAGGGACATCGGAAACACCATATATTTT	CASRLGPRDRDIGNTIYF
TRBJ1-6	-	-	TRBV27	TGTGCCAGTAGGAACGATTCACCCCTCCACTTT	CASRNDSPLHF
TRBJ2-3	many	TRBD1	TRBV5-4	TGTGCCAGCAGGTCACCGGGACAGGCATCAGATACGCAGTATTTT	CASRSPGQASDTQYF
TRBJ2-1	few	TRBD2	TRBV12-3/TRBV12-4	TGTGCCAGCAGCCCCGGGGGGTATAACGATGAGCAGTTCTTC	CASSPGGYNDEQFF
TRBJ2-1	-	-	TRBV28	TGTGCCAGCAGCCCTGCAGGGAGGTCGCAGCGCCGAAGCTCCTACAATGAGCAGTTCTTC	CASSPAGRSQRRSSYNEQFF
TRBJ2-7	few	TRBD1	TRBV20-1	TGCAGTGCTAGAGATTCAGGGGGCTACGAGCAGTACTTC	CSARDSGGYEQYF
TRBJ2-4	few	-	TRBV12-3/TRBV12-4	TGTGCCAGCAGTTTTAACCCGTCCGGACAAGACATTCAGTACTTC	CASSFNPSGQDIQYF
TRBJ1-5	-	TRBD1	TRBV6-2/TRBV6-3	TGTGCCAGCAGACAAACAGGGGCGGTTGATCAGCCCCAGCATTTT	CASRQTGAVDQPQHF
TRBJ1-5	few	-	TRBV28	TGTGCCAGCAGTGTGGGGTTTGCGAGCAATCAGCCCCAGCATTTT	CASSVGFASNQPQHF
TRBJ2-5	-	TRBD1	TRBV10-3	TGTGCCATCAGTGAAGGACAGGGGACAGAGACCCAGTACTTC	CAISEGQGTETQYF
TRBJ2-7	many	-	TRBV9	TGTGCCAGCAGCGCGACAGGAGCGTTAGAAGAGCAGTACTTC	CASSATGALEEQYF
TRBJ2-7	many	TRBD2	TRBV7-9	TGTGCCAGCAGCTTAGAACTAGCGGGAGGGCCGACCTACGAGCAGTACTTC	CASSLELAGGPTYEQYF
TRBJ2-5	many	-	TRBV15	TGTGCCACCAGCAGAGATAGGTCGCGGGAGACCCAGTACTTC	CATSRDRSRETQYF
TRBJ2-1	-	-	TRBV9	TGTGCCAGCAGCCCACGGGCGGGGCCCCGTCTGGGCAATGAGCAGTTCTTC	CASSPRAGPRLGNEQFF
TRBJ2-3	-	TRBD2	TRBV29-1	TGCAGCGCGACTAGCGACCTCACAGATACGGAGTATTTT	CSATSDLTDTEYF
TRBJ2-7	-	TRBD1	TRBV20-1	TGCAGTGCTAGAGACCTTCGACAGGGTTTGTCCTACGAGCAGTACTTC	CSARDLRQGLSYEQYF
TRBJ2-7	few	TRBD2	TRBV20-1	TGCAGTGCTAGTTCCCCCGTAGAGGGGAGGGCCGTTGGGTCCTACGAGCAGTACTTC	CSASSPVEGRAVGSYEQYF
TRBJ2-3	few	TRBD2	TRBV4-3	TGCGCCAGCAGCCCAGGGACTAGCGGTAAAGATACGCAGTATTTT	CASSPGTSGKDTQYF
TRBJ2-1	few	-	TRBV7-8	TGTGCCAGCAGCTGGATAGCGGATAGCTCCTACAATGAGCAGTTCTTC	CASSWIADSSYNEQFF
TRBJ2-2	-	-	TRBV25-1	TGTGCCAGCAGTGAATTTGATTCGTGGGCCGGGGAGCTGTTTTTT	CASSEFDSWAGELFF
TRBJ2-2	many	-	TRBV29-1	TGCAGCGTTGAAGATGCTGGGAACACCGGGGAGCTGTTTTTT	CSVEDAGNTGELFF
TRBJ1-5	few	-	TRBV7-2	TGTGCCAGCACGTTCGATAGCAATCAGCCCCAGCATTTT	CASTFDSNQPQHF
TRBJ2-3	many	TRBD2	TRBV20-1	TGCAGTGCCTTTCACCCGGGACTAGCTTTGGATACGCAGTATTTT	CSAFHPGLALDTQYF
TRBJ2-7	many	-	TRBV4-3	TGCGCCAGCAGCCCCCACCGGGTAGCAAACGAGCAGTACTTC	CASSPHRVANEQYF
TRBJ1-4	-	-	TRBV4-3	TGCGCCAGCAGCCAAGAAGGCGGCGGGGGCAGCCGTGGAAAACTGTTTTTT	CASSQEGGGGSRGKLFF
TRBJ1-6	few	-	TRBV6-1	TGTGCCAGCAGACGACGGCCGAGTACTAATTCACCCCTCCACTTT	CASRRRPSTNSPLHF
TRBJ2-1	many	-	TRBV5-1	TGCGCCAGCAGCTTGGCGAAGGGTCTAGTCTTATACAATGAGCAGTTCTTC	CASSLAKGLVLYNEQFF
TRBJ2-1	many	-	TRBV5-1	TGCGCCAGCAGCGTCGATGAGGGGATTTACAATGAGCAGTTCTTC	CASSVDEGIYNEQFF
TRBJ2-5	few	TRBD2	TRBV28	TGTGCCAGCAGTTTACAGCGGGGGGTCGAGACCCAGTACTTC	CASSLQRGVETQYF
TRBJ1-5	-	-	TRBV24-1	TGTGCCACCAGTGATATTCTGTTGGCCCCCGAGGCTCAGCCCCAGCATTTT	CATSDILLAPEAQPQHF
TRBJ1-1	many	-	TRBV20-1	TGCAGTGCTAGCCGGGACGGGAACACTGAAGCTTTCTTT	CSASRDGNTEAFF
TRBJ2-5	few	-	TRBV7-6	TGTGCCAGCAGCTTGAATGGCAGGGGAATAGAGACCCAGTACTTC	CASSLNGRGIETQYF
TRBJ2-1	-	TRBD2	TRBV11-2	TGTGCCAGCAGCCCACCGACTAGCGGGGGCCAGGGTGAGCAGTTCTTC	CASSPPTSGGQGEQFF
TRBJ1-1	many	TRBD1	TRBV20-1	TGCAGTGCTAGAAAGCGACAGGGTGGGAACACTGAAGCTTTCTTT	CSARKRQGGNTEAFF